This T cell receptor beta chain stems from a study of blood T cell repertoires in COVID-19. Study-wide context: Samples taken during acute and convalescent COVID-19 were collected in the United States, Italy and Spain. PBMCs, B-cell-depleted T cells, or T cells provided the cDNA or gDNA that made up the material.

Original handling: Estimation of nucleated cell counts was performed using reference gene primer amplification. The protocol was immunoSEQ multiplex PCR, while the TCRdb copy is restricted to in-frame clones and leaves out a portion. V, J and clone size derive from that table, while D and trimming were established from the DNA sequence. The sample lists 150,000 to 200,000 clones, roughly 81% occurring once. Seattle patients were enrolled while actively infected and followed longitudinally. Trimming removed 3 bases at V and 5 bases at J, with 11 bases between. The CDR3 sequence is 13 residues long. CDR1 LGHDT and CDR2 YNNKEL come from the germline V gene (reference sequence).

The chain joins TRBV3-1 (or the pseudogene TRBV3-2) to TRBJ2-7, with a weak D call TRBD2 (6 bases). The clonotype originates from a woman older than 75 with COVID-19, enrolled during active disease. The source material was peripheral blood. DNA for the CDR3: TGTGCCAGCAGCCACGGGGGTAAGCACGAGCAGTACTTC. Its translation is CASSHGGKHEQYF.